Each of the 29 T cell receptor beta chains below was sequenced from the same sample in a study of T-cell reconstitution after alpha-beta-depleted transplantation in children. Preparation of the TCRbeta library was carried out with unique molecular identifiers. From the PCR reads, TCRdb called clonotypes with MiXCR, one entry per CDR3 protein. The top ten clones hold around 2.2% of a sample with hundreds of thousands of distinct CDR3 sequences, 10% to 15% of them seen once. The source was PBMCs, mostly from graft donor cells, collected 360 days after TCRalphabeta/CD19-depleted stem cell transplant. Receptor source: a male patient aged 5 to 17 who had a stem cell transplant for acute myeloid leukemia, so the T cells may come from the graft donor.

The chain couples TRBV10-3 to TRBJ2-5, with a tentative D call TRBD1 (6 bases). The ends were cut back, 10 bases at V and 1 base at J, with 16 bases in the middle. This CDR3 is 14 amino acids long. Germline-derived CDR1 and CDR2 are ENHRY and SYGVKD. The CDR3 nucleotides read TGTGCCACCGGAGGAGGCAGGGGCCAAGAGACCCAGTACTTC. Residues: CATGGGRGQETQYF.

At least ten counts were recorded for this clonotype. This chain connects TRBV5-5 to TRBJ2-1, with D unclear. The CDR3 runs to 12 residues. The V gene lost 4 bases and the J gene lost 6 bases, with 8 bases spanning the gap. From germline, CDR1 is SGHKS and CDR2 YYEKEE (reference sequence). This chain's CDR3 is CASSKVLNEQFF. CDR3 nucleotides: TGTGCCAGCAGCAAAGTTCTCAATGAGCAGTTCTTC.

The rearrangement links TRBV6-2 or TRBV6-3 to TRBJ2-1; a weak D match, TRBD2 (6 bases). In germline, CDR1 is MNHEY, CDR2 SVGEGT. V lost 4 bases to trimming and J lost 5 bases, with 15 bases between them. The CDR3 totals 15 residues. Here the CDR3 reads CASSLTGTGHNEQFF. For the CDR3, the DNA is TGTGCCAGCAGTTTGACCGGGACTGGACACAATGAGCAGTTCTTC.

The chain couples TRBV19 to TRBJ2-7; no clear D. V was trimmed by 9 bases and J by 6 bases, leaving 12 bases between them. In germline, CDR1 is LNHDA, CDR2 SQIVND (reference sequence). CDR3 length: 11 amino acids. The CDR3 sequence is CASAEGREQYF. The CDR3 DNA follows: TGTGCCAGCGCCGAAGGTCGCGAGCAGTACTTC.

This chain joins TRBV14 and TRBJ2-2, with 7 bases identical to TRBD2. This CDR3 is built from 15 residues. Germline-derived CDR1 and CDR2 are SGHDN and FVKESK. The V and J ends lost 5 bases and 5 bases, in that order; junction bases with no gene match: 8. The CDR3 bases are TGTGCCAGCAGCGTGTCGGGAGGAGGTACCGGGGAGCTGTTTTTT. This translates into CASSVSGGGTGELFF.

In this sample, this clonotype turned up a few times. The chain links TRBV29-1 to TRBJ1-2; a weak D match, TRBD1 (5 bases). The V end was cut by 4 bases, the J end by 2 bases, with 14 bases between. This CDR3 has 14 residues. Germline CDR1 and CDR2: SQVTM and ANQGSEA. The CDR3 reads CSVVVTEQNYGYTF. CDR3 coding DNA: TGCAGCGTTGTAGTGACAGAACAGAACTATGGCTACACCTTC.

The genes are TRBV11-1 and TRBJ2-1; the D is unclear. CDR1 is SGHAT and CDR2 is FQDESV in the germline V gene (reference sequence). The length of the CDR3 is 15 residues. V was shortened by 6 bases and J by 6 bases, with 18 bases between the two germline ends. The CDR3 DNA is TGTGCCAGCAGTACGCTATCACCACCGCGCAATGAGCAGTTCTTC. Translated, it gives CASSTLSPPRNEQFF.

This clonotype has a handful of counts. This chain connects TRBV5-6 to TRBJ2-1; 14 bases match TRBD2. V lost 2 bases, J lost 0 bases, and 10 bases stayed unmatched. CDR3 length: 20 amino acids. Germline loops: CDR1 SGHDT, CDR2 YYEEEE. The CDR3: CASSFRLAGGPRVSYNEQFF. CDR3 sequence (DNA): TGTGCCAGCAGCTTCCGACTAGCGGGAGGGCCCAGGGTCTCCTACAATGAGCAGTTCTTC. Full variable domain (remainder filled in from reference TRBV5-6 and TRBJ2-1): DAGVTQSPTHLIKTRGQQVTLRCSPKSGHDTVSWYQQALGQGPQFIFQYYEEEERQRGNFPDRFSGHQFPNYSSELNVNALLLGDSALYLCASSFRLAGGPRVSYNEQFFGPGTRLTVL.

This clonotype was recorded a few times. The gene calls are TRBV14 and TRBJ2-3; TRBD2 aligns across 9 bases. Unmatched junction bases numbered 6, after V lost 5 bases and J lost 3 bases. CDR3 length: 15 amino acids. Germline V lookup: CDR1 SGHDN, CDR2 FVKESK. The CDR3 sequence: CASSNAGGLTDTQYF. In DNA, the CDR3 is TGTGCCAGCAGCAACGCGGGAGGGTTAACAGATACGCAGTATTTT.

The CDR3 sequence is CASSQRELETQYF. CDR3 DNA: TGTGCCAGCAGTCAGCGGGAGTTAGAGACCCAGTACTTC. The chain combines TRBV12-3 or TRBV12-4 with TRBJ2-5; 8 positions agree with TRBD2. J lost 4 bases, V lost 5 bases, and 3 bases had no gene match. CDR3 length: 13 amino acids.

This chain joins TRBV7-2 and TRBJ1-6, with no clear D. In germline, CDR1 is SGHTA, CDR2 FQGNSA. Trimming took 4 bases from V and 4 from J, leaving 8 bases between them. CDR3 size: 14 residues. This CDR3 reads CASSSRAYNSPLHF. CDR3 nucleotides: TGTGCCAGCAGCTCCAGAGCGTATAATTCACCCCTCCACTTT.

V and J are TRBV4-2 and TRBJ2-7; maybe TRBD2 (6 bases). CDR1 LGHNA and CDR2 YNFKEQ come from the germline V gene. The CDR3 has 13 amino acids. Trimming pared 2 bases from V and 2 bases from J, leaving 7 bases between. CDR3 loop: CASSQQRAYEQYF. In DNA form, the CDR3 reads TGTGCCAGCAGCCAACAGCGGGCCTACGAGCAGTACTTC.

This clonotype was picked up a small number of times. This rearrangement joins TRBV7-2 to TRBJ1-1, with D unclear. Germline V lookup: CDR1 SGHTA, CDR2 FQGNSA. V shed 5 bases and J shed 1 base, with 11 bases lying between them. The CDR3 is 14 residues long. The CDR3 region is CASSHVGGNTEAFF. Here the CDR3 DNA reads TGTGCCAGCAGCCACGTGGGAGGGAACACTGAAGCTTTCTTT.

The rearrangement links TRBV3-1 to TRBJ2-1; no firm D call. The CDR3 consists of 12 residues. Germline V gene sequence: CDR1 LGHDT, CDR2 YNNKEL (reference sequence). V gave up 7 bases and J gave up 8 bases, with 12 bases separating them. This CDR3 is CASTDLTDEQFF. The CDR3 DNA reads TGTGCCAGCACAGACCTTACGGATGAGCAGTTCTTC.

This clonotype was seen ten or more times. The chain has TRBV29-1 and TRBJ2-3; D gene unclear. CDR3 length: 10 residues. The germline V gene encodes CDR1 SQVTM and CDR2 ANQGSEA. Trimming took off 3 bases at V and 10 bases at J, with 8 bases between the two ends. Here the CDR3 DNA reads TGCAGCGTTGAGGTCGTCCCGCAGTATTTT. It translates to CSVEVVPQYF.

This clonotype was seen a few times. This chain connects TRBV15 to TRBJ2-5, with D possibly being TRBD1 (6 bases). This CDR3 is built from 16 residues. CDR1 and CDR2 (germline): LNHNV, YYDKDF (reference sequence). With 1 base removed from V and 2 bases from J, the gap between germline ends came to 14 bases. This CDR3 is CATSRVLTGDQETQYF. CDR3 DNA sequence: TGTGCCACCAGCAGAGTGCTGACAGGCGATCAAGAGACCCAGTACTTC.

This clonotype was seen only a few times. The chain uses TRBV5-1 and TRBJ1-1; tentatively, D is TRBD1 (5 bases). V was pared by 4 bases and J by 5 bases, with 18 bases between. Germline values: CDR1 SGHRS, CDR2 YFSETQ. This CDR3 contains 15 residues. The CDR3 DNA reads TGCGCCAGCAGCCTGGTCGAGGGGCGTCGGACTGAAGCTTTCTTT. Translating it yields CASSLVEGRRTEAFF.

This clonotype occurred a few times. This CDR3 reads CATSGAGGPGSYNEQFF. CDR3 nucleotides: TGTGCCACCAGTGGAGCGGGAGGCCCCGGATCCTACAATGAGCAGTTCTTC. The chain joins TRBV24-1 to TRBJ2-1, with 9 nucleotides matching TRBD2. V was pared by 5 bases and J by 1 base, with 8 bases of the junction left unmatched. The CDR3 has 17 amino acids. From germline, CDR1 is KGHDR and CDR2 SFDVKD.

This clonotype was recorded at least ten times. The chain carries TRBV20-1 and TRBJ1-6; D is undetermined. With 0 bases removed from V and 11 bases from J, the gap between germline ends came to 8 bases. CDR1 DFQATT and CDR2 SNEGSKA come from the germline V gene (reference sequence). This CDR3 has 12 amino acids. The CDR3 nucleotides read TGCAGTGCTAGAGACCTAACACCACCCCTCCACTTT. It encodes CSARDLTPPLHF.

The V and J genes are TRBV6-5 and TRBJ2-1; 9 bases are shared with TRBD1. The CDR3 is 16 residues long. J gave up 3 bases and V 4 bases, and 7 bases lay outside the gene matches. The germline CDR1 and CDR2 sequences are MNHEY and SVGAGI. CDR3 amino acids: CASSSDRGLNYNEQFF. The CDR3 DNA follows: TGTGCCAGCAGTTCGGACAGGGGCCTGAACTACAATGAGCAGTTCTTC.

The chain employs TRBV10-3 and TRBJ2-7; 10 bases are a match to TRBD2. The CDR3 spans 14 residues. The junction had 8 bases not matched to a gene; V was cut back by 10 bases and J by 2 bases. Germline V gene data show CDR1 as ENHRY and CDR2 as SYGVKD. In DNA form, the CDR3 reads TGTGCCACTGAAGCGGGAGGGCCGACCTACGAGCAGTACTTC. Protein sequence: CATEAGGPTYEQYF.

A few counts support this clonotype. The rearrangement joins TRBV4-3 to TRBJ2-7, with D tentatively TRBD1 or TRBD2 (5 bases each). Germline loops: CDR1 LGHNA, CDR2 YSLEER. CDR3 length equals 14 residues. V was cut by 1 base and J by 7 bases, with 14 bases left in between. For the CDR3, the DNA is TGCGCCAGCAGCCAAGGGGGACGAACCTGGGAGCAGTACTTC. Its protein is CASSQGGRTWEQYF.

This clonotype was counted many times. This rearrangement joins TRBV7-8 to TRBJ2-2, with a tentative D call TRBD1 (5 bases). Between the trimmed V and J ends, which lost 3 bases and 8 bases, there was a span of 10 bases. The CDR3 loop spans 13 amino acids. The germline V gene has CDR1 SGHVS and CDR2 FQNEAQ. CDR3 bases: TGTGCCAGCAGCTTGGGGCCTACGGGGGAGCTGTTTTTT. Translating it yields CASSLGPTGELFF.

The chain has TRBV28 and TRBJ2-7; the match to TRBD2 covers 14 bases. The V segment lost 6 bases and the J segment 1 base; nucleotides outside the gene matches: 2. CDR1 and CDR2 (germline): MDHEN, SYDVKM. The CDR3 runs to 15 residues. CDR3 sequence: CASRRLAGGSYEQYF. In DNA, the CDR3 is TGTGCCAGCAGACGACTAGCGGGAGGGTCCTACGAGCAGTACTTC.

Of note for this clonotype: Compared with germline, one end of the junction differs, possibly owing to a read error. The chain has TRBV5-5 and TRBJ2-7; D gene uncertain. The length of the CDR3 is 14 residues. Germline loops: CDR1 SGHKS, CDR2 YYEKEE (reference sequence). The chain's CDR3 is CASSDHPSSYKQYF. The CDR3, as DNA: TGTGCCAGCAGCGACCACCCGAGCTCCTACAAGCAGTATTTC.

Regarding this clonotype: This clone may be a read error of a much larger clone one base away. J is TRBJ2-7 and V is TRBV4-3; 7 nucleotides agree with TRBD2. The CDR3 totals 15 residues. The germline gives CDR1 LGHNA, CDR2 YSLEER. Trimming took 3 bases from V and 5 from J; bases not matched to a gene: 10. DNA of the CDR3: TGCGCCAGCAGCCAGTTAACTAACGGGAGGAACGAGCAGTACTTC. This codes for CASSQLTNGRNEQYF.

The V gene is TRBV30, the J gene TRBJ2-5; D gene ambiguous. V lost 3 bases, J lost 7 bases, and 9 bases lay in between. Germline CDR1 is GTSNPN and CDR2 is SVGIG (reference sequence). This CDR3 region has 11 residues. CDR3 sequence: CAWRALRTQYF. The CDR3 DNA reads TGTGCCTGGAGGGCCCTTAGGACCCAGTACTTC.

This clonotype was seen more than once but under ten times. The chain joins TRBV7-2 to TRBJ2-1; 11 bases are shared with TRBD2. The ends lost 4 bases at V and 6 bases at J; junction bases unmatched: 8. This CDR3 spans 16 amino acids. CDR1 SGHTA and CDR2 FQGNSA come from the germline V gene. This CDR3 is CASSSTSGNEGNEQFF. CDR3 bases: TGTGCCAGCAGCTCGACTAGCGGGAATGAAGGCAATGAGCAGTTCTTC.

This clonotype appeared many times. This chain uses TRBV28 with TRBJ2-1; D gene uncertain. V was trimmed by 4 bases and J by 2 bases, leaving 6 bases between them. CDR1 is MDHEN, CDR2 SYDVKM, per germline. The CDR3 consists of 13 residues. CDR3 protein: CASSSPPYNEQFF. CDR3 sequence (DNA): TGTGCCAGCAGTTCCCCACCCTACAATGAGCAGTTCTTC.